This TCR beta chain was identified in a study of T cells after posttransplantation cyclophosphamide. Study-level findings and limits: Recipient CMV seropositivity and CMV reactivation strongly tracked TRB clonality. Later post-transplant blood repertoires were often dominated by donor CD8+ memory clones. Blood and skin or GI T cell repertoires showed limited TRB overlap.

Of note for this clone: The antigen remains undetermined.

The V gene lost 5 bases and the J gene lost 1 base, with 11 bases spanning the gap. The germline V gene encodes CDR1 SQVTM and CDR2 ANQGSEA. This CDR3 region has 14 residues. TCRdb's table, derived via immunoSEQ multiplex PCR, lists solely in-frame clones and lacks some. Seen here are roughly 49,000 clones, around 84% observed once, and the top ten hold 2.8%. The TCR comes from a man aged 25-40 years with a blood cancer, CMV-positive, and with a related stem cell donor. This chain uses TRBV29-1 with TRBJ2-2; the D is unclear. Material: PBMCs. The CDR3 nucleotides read TGCAGCGTTCGCGGTCAGCTGAACACCGGGGAGCTGTTTTTT. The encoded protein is CSVRGQLNTGELFF.